Sequencing of this T cell receptor beta chain was carried out in a study of blood T cell repertoires in COVID-19. Across the study: There were acute and convalescent COVID-19 samples, and they came from the United States, Italy and Spain.

Per the original methods: Amplification with reference gene primers provided the estimates of nucleated cell counts. Clones were read by immunoSEQ multiplex PCR, and TCRdb kept only the in-frame ones, dropping some. V, J and clone size were drawn from that table, and D and trimming were deduced from the DNA. The table shows 300,000 or so clones, with around 90% occurring only once. Two negative PCRs, clearance, or symptom resolution were required of recovered Cohort 3 donors. Source material: PBMCs or T cells enriched from blood (not recorded which). The clonotype originates from a woman in her thirties who had recovered from COVID-19.

CDR3 loop: CASSLDLGSGRARYEQYF. In DNA form, the CDR3 reads TGTGCCAGCAGCTTAGATCTAGGTTCGGGGAGGGCCCGCTACGAGCAGTACTTC. The J gene is TRBJ2-7, the V gene TRBV7-6; 7 bases match TRBD2. Trimming removed 1 base from V and 3 bases from J; junction bases left unmatched: 15. The CDR3 contains 18 residues. Germline V CDR1 and CDR2: SGHVS, FNYEAQ.